The 32 T cell receptor beta chains reported below all come from one sample, sequenced in a study of Ad26.COV2.S vaccination and SARS-CoV-2 variants. Treatment given: roughly 20 received Ad26.COV2.S at low or high dose, single or two shots; roughly 5 received placebo; per-sample allocation not given. After the first vaccine or placebo injection, samples were drawn on day 63. Profiled with immunoSEQ multiplex PCR; TCRdb holds only in-frame clones, not every one. The data show more than 350,000 clones, more than 80% seen once. The material sequenced was peripheral blood, taken in a trial of Ad26.COV2.S vaccine versus placebo. The receptors stem from a person between 18 and 65 years old who received the Ad26.COV2.S COVID-19 vaccine or a placebo.

This chain connects TRBV5-1 to TRBJ2-3; D might be TRBD1 (5 bases). Germline CDR1 reads SGHRS; CDR2 reads YFSETQ. The length of the CDR3 is 14 residues. Trimming shortened V by 7 bases and J by 0 bases, and 12 bases separated the two germline ends. The CDR3 protein is CASHYGASTDTQYF. The CDR3 region has the DNA TGCGCCAGCCACTATGGGGCTAGCACAGATACGCAGTATTTT.

The rearrangement uses TRBV6-5 and TRBJ2-7; D assignment may be TRBD1 or TRBD2 (5 bases each). The CDR3 loop spans 12 amino acids. Trimming pared 4 bases from V and 9 bases from J, leaving 13 bases between. Per the germline V gene, CDR1 is MNHEY and CDR2 is SVGAGI. CDR3 nucleotides: TGTGCCAGCAGTTTTGAGGGGAGCGTGCAGTACTTC. Translating gives CASSFEGSVQYF.

The chain is built from TRBV27 and TRBJ2-7; TRBD1 or TRBD2 may be the D gene (5 bases each). The CDR3 is 17 amino acids. Trimming stripped 4 bases from V and 9 bases from J, with 28 bases between. Germline V gives CDR1 MNHEY, CDR2 SMNVEV (reference sequence). The CDR3 region is CASSSILGGASYVGQYF. The CDR3 nucleotides are TGTGCCAGCAGTTCGATACTTGGGGGAGCCTCCTACGTTGGGCAGTACTTC.

This chain joins TRBV10-3 and TRBJ2-7; tentatively, D is TRBD1 (6 bases). CDR1 is ENHRY, CDR2 SYGVKD, per germline. With 3 bases removed from V and 4 bases from J, the gap between germline ends came to 13 bases. The CDR3 totals 14 residues. CDR3 DNA: TGTGCCATCAGTGACTCAGGGGCTTTGTACGAGCAGTACTTC. Protein sequence: CAISDSGALYEQYF.

The V call is TRBV12-3 or TRBV12-4, the J call TRBJ1-2; TRBD1 matches 7 bases. The CDR3 is made up of 13 amino acids. Trimming at V came to 4 bases and at J to 2 bases, leaving 1 base not matched to a gene. The CDR3 here is CASSSTGNYGYTF. CDR3 DNA: TGTGCCAGCAGTTCGACAGGGAACTATGGCTACACCTTC.

The J gene is TRBJ2-3, the V gene TRBV4-3; D might be TRBD2 (6 bases). V was cut by 1 base and J by 2 bases, with 13 bases left in between. Germline lookup yields CDR1 LGHNA and CDR2 YSLEER. The CDR3 contains 16 residues. The CDR3 reads CASSQGGGSHTDTQYF. Written as DNA, the CDR3 is TGCGCCAGCAGCCAAGGAGGAGGGAGCCACACAGATACGCAGTATTTT.

This clone has only one observation. This chain connects TRBV7-2 to TRBJ2-1; 14 nucleotides agree with TRBD2. With V trimmed by 5 bases and J by 9 bases, 3 bases remained unmatched. This CDR3 is built from 14 residues. From germline, CDR1 is SGHTA and CDR2 FQGNSA. CDR3 in amino acids: CASSPGLAGGEQFF. The CDR3 DNA sequence: TGTGCCAGCAGCCCCGGACTAGCGGGAGGTGAGCAGTTCTTC.

The chain uses TRBV27 and TRBJ2-7; 11 bases line up with TRBD2. The germline V gene encodes CDR1 MNHEY and CDR2 SMNVEV (reference sequence). The CDR3 spans 15 residues. The J segment lost 4 bases and the V segment lost 5 bases, leaving 7 bases of the junction unmatched. CDR3 protein: CASSLLAGVGYEQYF. In nucleotides, the CDR3 is TGTGCCAGCAGTCTACTAGCGGGAGTAGGATACGAGCAGTACTTC.

This clone turned up a few times. The CDR3 protein is CASSWTSEYEQYF. The CDR3 DNA reads TGTGCCAGCAGCTGGACTAGTGAGTACGAGCAGTACTTC. The chain links TRBV7-9 to TRBJ2-7; 7 nucleotides match TRBD2. Germline V gene sequence: CDR1 SEHNR, CDR2 FQNEAQ (reference sequence). CDR3 size: 13 residues. The J segment lost 4 bases and the V segment lost 4 bases, leaving 4 bases of the junction unmatched.

This chain links TRBV11-2 with TRBJ2-7, with 7 bases that match TRBD2. V gave up 1 base and J gave up 3 bases; unmatched junction bases: 3. The CDR3 is made up of 14 amino acids. From germline, CDR1 is SGHAT and CDR2 FQNNGV. CDR3 DNA: TGTGCCAGCAGCTTAGGACTAGCTGGCTACGAGCAGTACTTC. Protein sequence: CASSLGLAGYEQYF.

The CDR3 sequence is CASSLGQADYEQYF. Written as DNA, the CDR3 is TGTGCCAGCAGCTTAGGCCAGGCAGATTACGAGCAGTACTTC. The chain has TRBV7-9 and TRBJ2-7; no definite D call. Deletions cut 1 base from V and 4 bases from J, with 11 bases between. The CDR3 runs 14 residues. Germline loops: CDR1 SEHNR, CDR2 FQNEAQ (reference sequence).

This sequence joins TRBV24-1 and TRBJ2-2; 8 bases are shared with TRBD1. CDR3 length: 16 residues. The junction had 3 bases not matched to a gene; V was cut back by 4 bases and J by 0 bases. Germline CDR1 reads KGHDR; CDR2 reads SFDVKD. The CDR3 is CATSEGTGPNTGELFF. The CDR3 region has the DNA TGTGCCACCAGTGAGGGGACAGGTCCGAACACCGGGGAGCTGTTTTTT.

This clone was seen a few times. The chain is built from TRBV5-4 and TRBJ1-6; D is possibly TRBD1 (5 bases). The CDR3 has 15 amino acids. Germline loops: CDR1 SGHNT, CDR2 YYREEE (reference sequence). Trimming left V 0 bases short and J 10 bases short, with 14 bases between. This chain's CDR3 is CASSLDDRTLSPLHF. The DNA of the CDR3 is TGTGCCAGCAGCTTGGACGACAGAACATTATCACCCCTCCACTTT.

This clone came up once. The CDR3 region has the DNA TGTGCCAGCCGGGGACTAAGCGACACCGGGGAGCTGTTTTTT. Protein product: CASRGLSDTGELFF. V is TRBV28 and J is TRBJ2-2, with TRBD2 identical over 7 bases. The length of the CDR3 is 14 residues. V trimming: 8 bases; J trimming: 3 bases; junction bases outside the gene matches: 6. Germline V CDR1 and CDR2: MDHEN, SYDVKM.

The rearrangement links TRBV6-2 or TRBV6-3 to TRBJ2-2; 8 bases map to TRBD1. V gave up 4 bases and J gave up 0 bases; unmatched junction bases: 1. The CDR3 sequence is 15 residues long. Germline V gives CDR1 MNHEY, CDR2 SVGEGT. The CDR3 protein is CASSWDRTNTGELFF. CDR3 sequence (DNA): TGTGCCAGCAGTTGGGACAGGACGAACACCGGGGAGCTGTTTTTT.

J is TRBJ2-1 and V is TRBV5-1; weak D call: TRBD2 (5 bases). Trimming removed 5 bases from V and 7 bases from J, with 16 bases in between. CDR3 size: 14 residues. CDR1 and CDR2 from the germline V gene are SGHRS and YFSETQ. The CDR3 region is CASSLSGMGNEQFF. CDR3 bases: TGCGCCAGCAGTTTGAGCGGTATGGGGAATGAGCAGTTCTTC.

The chain carries TRBV12-3 or TRBV12-4 and TRBJ2-1, with D uncertain. V was pared by 3 bases and J by 8 bases, with 11 bases between. The CDR3 consists of 13 residues. The DNA for the CDR3 is TGTGCCAGCAGTTTCGTAGTACTTGATGAGCAGTTCTTC. Protein product: CASSFVVLDEQFF.

The chain uses TRBV7-8 and TRBJ1-6; D uncertain. The CDR3 runs to 15 residues. The germline V and J ends were trimmed by 5 bases and 0 bases, with 8 bases remaining between them. Germline CDR1 SGHVS, CDR2 FQNEAQ. The CDR3 coding sequence is TGTGCCAGCAGCCGTACCGGCTCCTATAATTCACCCCTCCACTTT. Protein: CASSRTGSYNSPLHF. The whole variable domain, filled in from reference TRBV7-8 and TRBJ1-6, reads GAGVSQSPRYKVAKRGQDVALRCDPISGHVSLFWYQQALGQGPEFLTYFQNEAQLDKSGLPSDRFFAERPEGSVSTLKIQRTQQEDSAVYLCASSRTGSYNSPLHFGNGTRLTVT.

V is TRBV7-2 and J is TRBJ2-7, with D uncertain. V lost 1 base and J lost 0, with 10 bases in between. The CDR3 loop spans 15 amino acids. CDR1 SGHTA and CDR2 FQGNSA come from the germline V gene. This CDR3 is CASSLVPGGSYEQYF. The CDR3 nucleotides read TGTGCCAGCAGCTTAGTTCCCGGCGGCTCCTACGAGCAGTACTTC.

The chain uses TRBV6-5 and TRBJ1-2; D unclear. The CDR3 has 13 residues. CDR1 and CDR2 from the germline V gene are MNHEY and SVGAGI. The V end lost 7 bases, the J end lost 6 bases, and 15 bases lay between the germline ends. As DNA, the CDR3 is TGTGCCAGCACCCGCGGGGAGGCGGATGGCTACACCTTC. Protein product: CASTRGEADGYTF.

The V gene is TRBV4-3, the J gene TRBJ2-2; no clear D gene. V lost 4 bases, J lost 3 bases, and 12 bases lay in between. CDR1 and CDR2 (germline): LGHNA, YSLEER. The CDR3 consists of 15 residues. The CDR3 reads CASSLSRVYTGELFF. The CDR3 coding sequence is TGCGCCAGCAGCCTCTCTCGGGTTTACACCGGGGAGCTGTTTTTT.

The rearrangement links TRBV5-6 to TRBJ1-1; D is perhaps TRBD1 (5 bases). Per the germline V gene, CDR1 is SGHDT and CDR2 is YYEEEE. Trimming removed 0 bases from V and 0 bases from J, with 12 bases in between. The CDR3 has 16 residues. In nucleotides, the CDR3 is TGTGCCAGCAGCTTGGATTACGGGGGAGTGAACACTGAAGCTTTCTTT. It is translated as CASSLDYGGVNTEAFF.

V is TRBV3-1 (or the pseudogene TRBV3-2) and J is TRBJ2-3; D may be TRBD2 (5 bases). CDR3 length: 18 amino acids. Deletions cut 1 base from V and 0 bases from J, with 17 bases between. In germline, CDR1 is LGHDT, CDR2 YNNKEL (reference sequence). The CDR3 nucleotides are TGTGCCAGCAGCCAAGCGCTGAGCGGCCTTCGTAGCACAGATACGCAGTATTTT. Translated: CASSQALSGLRSTDTQYF.

In DNA, the CDR3 is TGTGCCAGCAGTTTTGGTCAGGGGGCTAATGCTTTCTTT. It encodes CASSFGQGANAFF. The gene calls are TRBV27 and TRBJ1-1, with 8 bases aligning to TRBD1. This CDR3 region has 13 residues. V lost 3 bases and J lost 11; bases outside the gene matches: 8. CDR1 is MNHEY, CDR2 SMNVEV, per germline (reference sequence).

The rearrangement links TRBV6-5 to TRBJ2-5, with 9 nucleotides matching TRBD2. Unmatched junction bases numbered 5, after V lost 8 bases and J lost 4 bases. The germline gives CDR1 MNHEY, CDR2 SVGAGI. This CDR3 comprises 13 residues. This chain's CDR3 is CASHSGSAETQYF. The CDR3 DNA reads TGTGCCAGCCATAGCGGGAGTGCAGAGACCCAGTACTTC.

The CDR3 region has the DNA TGTGCCAGCCAGGGCGGGAGTTTCCATGAGCAGTTCTTC. It yields the protein CASQGGSFHEQFF. V is TRBV5-4 and J is TRBJ2-1, with TRBD2 matching over 7 bases. Germline-derived CDR1 and CDR2 are SGHNT and YYREEE (reference sequence). J gave up 8 bases and V 7 bases, and 9 bases lay outside the gene matches. The CDR3 is 13 residues long.

The CDR3 DNA reads as TGTGCCAGCAGCCCCACACCTGAGGGGGGGCAGATCGAGCAGTACTTC. Translation gives CASSPTPEGGQIEQYF. The V call is TRBV4-2, the J call TRBJ2-7; the D gene is possibly TRBD2 (7 bases). Germline V gives CDR1 LGHNA, CDR2 YNFKEQ. The CDR3 sequence is 16 residues long. With 4 bases removed from V and 6 bases from J, the gap between germline ends came to 22 bases.

The J gene is TRBJ1-5, the V gene TRBV7-8; TRBD1 agrees at 9 bases. Germline CDR1 SGHVS, CDR2 FQNEAQ. The CDR3 runs to 17 residues. Losses at the gene ends were 5 bases for V and 4 bases for J; bases not matched to a gene: 12. CDR3 amino acids: CASSPERQGVGNQPQHF. The CDR3 DNA follows: TGTGCCAGCAGCCCGGAAAGACAGGGGGTGGGGAATCAGCCCCAGCATTTT.

V usage is TRBV29-1 and J usage is TRBJ1-5; D is uncertain. CDR3 size: 13 residues. The V end was cut by 4 bases, the J end by 1 base, with 8 bases between. The germline V gene has CDR1 SQVTM and CDR2 ANQGSEA. The CDR3 nucleotides read TGCAGCGTTGTCGGCGGAAGCAATCAGCCCCAGCATTTT. As protein: CSVVGGSNQPQHF.

The V call is TRBV9, the J call TRBJ2-3; 8 bases are a match to TRBD2. The CDR3 is 15 amino acids. V shed 4 bases, J shed 3 bases, and the junction held 7 bases outside the gene matches. Germline values: CDR1 SGDLS, CDR2 YYNGEE. The CDR3 sequence: CASSKTSVGTDTQYF. The CDR3 DNA sequence: TGTGCCAGCAGCAAGACTAGCGTCGGGACAGATACGCAGTATTTT.

V usage is TRBV3-1 (or the pseudogene TRBV3-2) and J usage is TRBJ1-1; TRBD1 is a possible D gene (6 bases). This CDR3 has 13 residues. Per the germline V gene, CDR1 is LGHDT and CDR2 is YNNKEL (reference sequence). Trimming removed 8 bases from V and 4 bases from J, with 14 bases in between. CDR3 loop: CASRGGGITEAFF. The CDR3 DNA is TGTGCCAGCCGAGGGGGGGGGATCACTGAAGCTTTCTTT.

The chain has TRBV30 and TRBJ2-1; 7 bases align to TRBD2. The CDR3 loop spans 14 amino acids. The ends lost 4 bases at V and 4 bases at J; junction bases unmatched: 7. From germline, CDR1 is GTSNPN and CDR2 SVGIG (reference sequence). The CDR3 bases are TGTGCCTGGAAGAACCGGGAGGAATACAATGAGCAGTTCTTC. This gives the protein CAWKNREEYNEQFF.